Listed below are T cell receptor beta chains from one sample, sequenced in a study of shared clonotypes between healthy human individuals. Profiling relied on immunoSEQ multiplex PCR, and the TCRdb table lists in-frame clones only, not all of them. The data show some 630,000 clones, with roughly 96% seen just once and roughly 0.12% held by the top ten. Sequencing used naive CD8+ T cells sorted from blood. These receptor sequences come from a woman in her 30s in good health. CDR3s include the opening cysteine and the closing phenylalanine or tryptophan. A D gene is named only where the DNA matches it firmly. Not all rows give a size; the values are once, few, many and, for expanded clones, a class.

clone size: NA
J gene: TRBJ2-7
D gene: NA
V gene: TRBV29-1
CDR3 protein: CSVSRQDEQYF
CDR3 DNA: TGCAGCGTGAGCAGGCAGGACGAGCAGTACTTC

clone size: NA
J gene: TRBJ2-2
D gene: NA
V gene: TRBV10-2
CDR3 protein: CASRDIFALDGELFF
CDR3 DNA: TGCGCCAGCAGGGATATTTTCGCGCTCGACGGGGAGCTGTTTTTT

clone size: NA
J gene: TRBJ2-7
D gene: NA
V gene: TRBV19
CDR3 protein: CASIGPLREQYF
CDR3 DNA: TGTGCCAGTATTGGCCCTTTGAGGGAGCAGTACTTC

clone size: NA
J gene: TRBJ2-7
D gene: NA
V gene: TRBV27
CDR3 protein: CASSPRDHGDEQYF
CDR3 DNA: TGTGCCAGCAGTCCAAGGGACCATGGGGACGAGCAGTACTTC

clone size: NA
J gene: TRBJ1-2
D gene: NA
V gene: TRBV5-1
CDR3 protein: CASRRRRGGDGYTF
CDR3 DNA: TGCGCCAGCAGACGTCGTCGGGGTGGCGATGGCTACACCTTC

clone size: NA
J gene: TRBJ2-2
D gene: NA
V gene: TRBV7-9
CDR3 protein: CASSPPLNGELFF
CDR3 DNA: TGTGCCAGCAGCCCCCCACTGAACGGGGAGCTGTTTTTT

clone size: NA
J gene: TRBJ1-1
D gene: NA
V gene: TRBV28
CDR3 protein: CASSLIALGTEAFF
CDR3 DNA: TGTGCCAGCAGTTTGATTGCACTGGGGACTGAAGCTTTCTTT

clone size: NA
J gene: TRBJ2-7
D gene: NA
V gene: TRBV29-1
CDR3 protein: CSVRQLSYEQYF
CDR3 DNA: TGCAGCGTCCGACAGCTCTCCTACGAGCAGTACTTC

clone size: NA
J gene: TRBJ2-1
D gene: NA
V gene: TRBV28
CDR3 protein: CASSRGYAGEDSYNEQFF
CDR3 DNA: TGTGCCAGCAGTCGAGGATACGCCGGGGAGGACTCCTACAATGAGCAGTTCTTC

clone size: NA
J gene: TRBJ2-7
D gene: TRBD2
V gene: TRBV27
CDR3 protein: CASSLYGGSSYEQYF
CDR3 DNA: TGTGCCAGCAGTTTATACGGCGGGAGCTCCTACGAGCAGTACTTC

clone size: once
J gene: TRBJ2-5
D gene: TRBD2
V gene: TRBV5-6
CDR3 protein: CASSSGLAGVETQYF
CDR3 DNA: TGTGCCAGCAGCTCAGGACTAGCGGGAGTGGAGACCCAGTACTTC

clone size: NA
J gene: TRBJ2-3
D gene: NA
V gene: TRBV9
CDR3 protein: CASSGAPRPDTQYF
CDR3 DNA: TGTGCCAGCAGCGGCGCCCCGCGGCCAGATACGCAGTATTTT

clone size: NA
J gene: TRBJ1-1
D gene: NA
V gene: TRBV6-1
CDR3 protein: CASSEDARALSGNTEAFF
CDR3 DNA: TGTGCCAGCAGTGAAGATGCCAGGGCACTTAGCGGGAACACTGAAGCTTTCTTT

clone size: NA
J gene: TRBJ2-7
D gene: TRBD1
V gene: TRBV25-1
CDR3 protein: CASTSLPPGQAYEQYF
CDR3 DNA: TGTGCCAGCACTAGCCTCCCTCCGGGACAGGCCTACGAGCAGTACTTC

clone size: NA
J gene: TRBJ2-7
D gene: NA
V gene: TRBV7-9
CDR3 protein: CASSPGPSYEQYF
CDR3 DNA: TGTGCCAGCAGCCCCGGGCCTTCCTACGAGCAGTACTTC

clone size: NA
J gene: TRBJ1-1
D gene: NA
V gene: TRBV28
CDR3 protein: CASATGYYAFF
CDR3 DNA: TGTGCCAGCGCGACCGGGTATTATGCTTTCTTT

clone size: NA
J gene: TRBJ2-2
D gene: NA
V gene: TRBV10-1
CDR3 protein: CASSESGPSWTGELFF
CDR3 DNA: TGCGCCAGCAGTGAGTCCGGGCCCTCGTGGACCGGGGAGCTGTTTTTT

clone size: NA
J gene: TRBJ2-6
D gene: NA
V gene: TRBV7-9
CDR3 protein: CASSLVTAVLSGANVLTF
CDR3 DNA: TGTGCCAGCAGCTTAGTTACGGCAGTACTCTCTGGGGCCAACGTCCTGACTTTC

clone size: NA
J gene: TRBJ2-2
D gene: NA
V gene: TRBV19
CDR3 protein: CASSSSTGYTGELFF
CDR3 DNA: TGTGCCAGTAGTTCCTCGACAGGTTATACCGGGGAGCTGTTTTTT

clone size: NA
J gene: TRBJ1-4
D gene: NA
V gene: TRBV28
CDR3 protein: CASSYPRGRMAEKLFF
CDR3 DNA: TGTGCCAGCAGCTACCCGAGGGGCAGGATGGCTGAAAAACTGTTTTTT

clone size: NA
J gene: TRBJ2-7
D gene: TRBD1
V gene: TRBV28
CDR3 protein: CASRSPGQGVHEQYF
CDR3 DNA: TGTGCCAGCAGGTCTCCGGGACAGGGAGTCCACGAGCAGTACTTC